The rows below give T cell receptor beta chains drawn from one sample of a study of breast tumors, draining lymph nodes, adjacent tissues. TCRdb analysed the multiplex PCR reads with MiXCR anew, one entry per CDR3 protein. Of approximately 11,000 distinct CDR3 sequences listed, approximately 50% are singletons. Material for sequencing was breast tumor tissue. The receptors originated from a female donor with breast cancer. Some clones in this sample may be carry-over from other donors' samples. Each CDR3 is given with its conserved first and last residue. Fields, in order: D gene, J gene, CDR3 length, V gene, clone size, CDR3 DNA, CDR3 protein. The D gene is left open where the match is weak. The size field is filled for only some rows; it gives once, few, many or a size class.

TRBD2,TRBJ2-3,15,TRBV2,many,TGTGCCAGCAGGACTAGCGGGAGCTGGGCAGATACGCAGTATTTT,CASRTSGSWADTQYF
.,TRBJ2-3,14,TRBV7-2,.,TGTGCCAGCAGCTTCCGCCCTAGCACAGATACGCAGTATTTT,CASSFRPSTDTQYF
TRBD2,TRBJ2-7,15,TRBV12-5,many,TGTGCTAGTGGTGGGGGTAGCGGGAGCTCCTACGAGCAGTACTTC,CASGGGSGSSYEQYF
.,TRBJ1-4,12,TRBV12-3/TRBV12-4,few,TGTGCCAGCAGTTTAGGGGGGGAAAAACTGTTTTTT,CASSLGGEKLFF
TRBD1,TRBJ2-1,16,TRBV24-1,.,TGTGCCACCAGTGCCACCGGGACAGGGTCCTACAATGAGCAGTTCTTC,CATSATGTGSYNEQFF
.,TRBJ2-1,12,TRBV27,many,TGTGCCAGCGGCCCTTCCTACAATGAGCAGTTCTTC,CASGPSYNEQFF
TRBD1,TRBJ1-4,15,TRBV2,.,TGTGCCAGCAGTGGTGGACAGGGAGGTAATGAAAAACTGTTTTTT,CASSGGQGGNEKLFF
TRBD1,TRBJ2-3,13,TRBV20-1,.,TGCAGTGCTAAAAAGGGGGCTAAAGATACGCAGTATTTT,CSAKKGAKDTQYF
TRBD2,TRBJ2-3,16,TRBV6-6,.,TGTGCCAGCAGCCGGACTAGCAGTGTCATCACAGATACGCAGTATTTT,CASSRTSSVITDTQYF
TRBD2,TRBJ2-1,16,TRBV9,few,TGTGCCAGCAGCGGGACTAGCGACCCGACCAACAATGAGCAGTTCTTC,CASSGTSDPTNNEQFF
.,TRBJ1-4,16,TRBV4-3,.,TGCGCCAGCAGCCAATATGCCGGACAGCAGAATGAAAAACTGTTTTTT,CASSQYAGQQNEKLFF
.,TRBJ2-1,12,TRBV7-3,.,TGTGCCAGCAGCTTGTCAGGGGATGAGCAGTTCTTC,CASSLSGDEQFF
.,TRBJ1-5,13,TRBV6-2/TRBV6-3,medium-sized,TGTGCCAGCAGTCCGAGACCCTCCTCACTCCAGCATTTT,CASSPRPSSLQHF
TRBD1,TRBJ1-5,20,TRBV19,many,TGTGCCAGTAGTATAGTTTTCCGGGACAGGGGAATTTTTAGCAATCAGACCCAGCATTTT,CASSIVFRDRGIFSNQTQHF
TRBD1,TRBJ2-7,15,TRBV5-1,.,TGCGCCAGCAGCTTGGAGGGACAGGGCCCACACGAGCAGTACTTC,CASSLEGQGPHEQYF
.,TRBJ2-1,12,TRBV20-1,few,TGCAGTGCCCGGACGGAGAAGGATGAGCAGTTCTTC,CSARTEKDEQFF
.,TRBJ2-7,17,TRBV14,.,TGTGCCAGCAGCCAGGGAGGGGGTATGACAGGGTCCTACGAGCAGTACTTC,CASSQGGGMTGSYEQYF
.,TRBJ1-2,12,TRBV2,.,TGTGCCAGCAGTGGCACCTCATATGGCCACACCTTC,CASSGTSYGHTF
.,TRBJ1-6,14,TRBV7-8,once,TGTGCCAGCAGTCTAACTACGAGAGATTCACCCCTCCACTTT,CASSLTTRDSPLHF
.,TRBJ2-7,13,TRBV7-2,.,TGTGCCAGCAGCACGAGGGTGTCCTACGAGCAGTACTTC,CASSTRVSYEQYF
TRBD2,TRBJ2-7,15,TRBV12-3/TRBV12-4,few,TGTGCCAGCAGTCCCTTTGGTAGCGGGGTGTTAGAGCAGTACTTC,CASSPFGSGVLEQYF
.,TRBJ1-6,14,TRBV2,once,TGTGCCAGCAGTGATGTACTGGATAATTCACCCCTCCACTTT,CASSDVLDNSPLHF
.,TRBJ2-1,15,TRBV7-8,few,TGTGCCAGCACCTCTAAGACTCGTTCGGGCAATGAGCAGTTCTTC,CASTSKTRSGNEQFF
TRBD2,TRBJ2-1,15,TRBV12-3/TRBV12-4,.,TGTGCCAGCAGACCATGGAGCGGGATCTACAATGAGCAGTTCTTC,CASRPWSGIYNEQFF
.,TRBJ2-1,18,TRBV20-1,few,TGCAGTGCTAGAGATCTCCGGGGAGTGGGGGAGAACTACAATGAGCAGTTCTTC,CSARDLRGVGENYNEQFF
.,TRBJ2-5,14,TRBV6-2/TRBV6-3,.,TGTGCCAGCACCCACAGGGTAGGGGGAGAGACCCAGTACTTC,CASTHRVGGETQYF
TRBD2,TRBJ2-5,15,TRBV4-2,many,TGTGCCAGCAGCCTTCGATGGGGGGGGGAAGAGACCCAGTACTTC,CASSLRWGGEETQYF
.,TRBJ1-4,15,TRBV15,medium-sized,TGTGCCACCAGCAGAGCGGCGGTGGTGGGGGAAAAACTGTTTTTT,CATSRAAVVGEKLFF
.,TRBJ1-6,14,TRBV20-1,many,TGCAGTGCTAGAGATATGGCAGGGCGATCACCCCTCCACTTT,CSARDMAGRSPLHF
.,TRBJ1-2,15,TRBV4-1,.,TGCGCCAGCAGCCAAGTTCCCAGGGTAACTACTCGCTACACCTTC,CASSQVPRVTTRYTF
TRBD1,TRBJ1-6,15,TRBV25-1,.,TGTGCCAGCAGTGAACCCCAGGGGGCCAGTTCACCCCTCCACTTT,CASSEPQGASSPLHF
.,TRBJ2-7,13,TRBV7-8,many,TGTGCCAGCAGACGAGGAGTGACCTACGAGCAGTACTTC,CASRRGVTYEQYF
TRBD1,TRBJ2-2,16,TRBV30,few,TGTGCCTGGAGAGTTGGGCAGGGGGTAGGCCCCGGGGAGCTGTTTTTT,CAWRVGQGVGPGELFF
TRBD2,TRBJ2-1,16,TRBV6-5,.,TGTGCCAGCAGTTACTCGGGTTTTAGCGGGAACAATGAGCAGTTCTTC,CASSYSGFSGNNEQFF
TRBD2,TRBJ2-5,14,TRBV6-2/TRBV6-3,.,TGTGCCAGCAGTTACTGGTCGGGAGGAGAGACCCAGTACTTC,CASSYWSGGETQYF
.,TRBJ2-3,13,TRBV2,.,TGTGCCAGCAGTGACCCCCTACGAAATACGCAGTATTTT,CASSDPLRNTQYF
.,TRBJ2-3,13,TRBV7-9,many,TGTGCCAGCAGCTTGGGCGGGAAGGATACGCAGTATTTT,CASSLGGKDTQYF
TRBD2,TRBJ2-7,17,TRBV27,.,TGTGCCAGCAGTTTAAGGGCTAGCGGGGGGAACTCCTACGAGCAGCACTTC,CASSLRASGGNSYEQHF
TRBD2,TRBJ2-1,15,TRBV5-6,medium-sized,TGTGCCAGCAGCTTCAGCGGGGGGGCAAAAAATGAGCAGTTCTTC,CASSFSGGAKNEQFF
.,TRBJ2-1,12,TRBV5-6,medium-sized,TGTGCCAGCAGCAAAGGGGGGGATGAGCAGTTCTTC,CASSKGGDEQFF
.,TRBJ2-7,11,TRBV5-8,few,TGTGCCAGCCGCGGATACTACGAGCAGTACTTC,CASRGYYEQYF
TRBD2,TRBJ2-3,16,TRBV5-1,.,TGCGCCAGCAGCTTGGGACTAGCGGGGGTAGGAGATACGCAGTATTTT,CASSLGLAGVGDTQYF
.,TRBJ1-1,14,TRBV6-5,.,TGTGCCAGCATCTGGACGGGCGGTCGGACTGAAGCTTTCTTT,CASIWTGGRTEAFF
TRBD2,TRBJ2-2,14,TRBV6-1,many,TGTGCCAGCAGTGAACTAGCGGACACCGGGGAGCTGTTTTTT,CASSELADTGELFF
.,TRBJ2-5,14,TRBV20-1,.,TGCAGTGCTAGAGCCGGGGACTGTTTTCAGACCCAGTACTTC,CSARAGDCFQTQYF
TRBD1,TRBJ1-2,15,TRBV19,few,TGTGCCAGTAGCACTGGGACAGCCCAAGTGTATGGCTACACCTTC,CASSTGTAQVYGYTF
.,TRBJ2-7,13,TRBV7-9,.,TGTGCCAGCAGCTTAAGTATGGGCTACGAGCAGTACTTC,CASSLSMGYEQYF